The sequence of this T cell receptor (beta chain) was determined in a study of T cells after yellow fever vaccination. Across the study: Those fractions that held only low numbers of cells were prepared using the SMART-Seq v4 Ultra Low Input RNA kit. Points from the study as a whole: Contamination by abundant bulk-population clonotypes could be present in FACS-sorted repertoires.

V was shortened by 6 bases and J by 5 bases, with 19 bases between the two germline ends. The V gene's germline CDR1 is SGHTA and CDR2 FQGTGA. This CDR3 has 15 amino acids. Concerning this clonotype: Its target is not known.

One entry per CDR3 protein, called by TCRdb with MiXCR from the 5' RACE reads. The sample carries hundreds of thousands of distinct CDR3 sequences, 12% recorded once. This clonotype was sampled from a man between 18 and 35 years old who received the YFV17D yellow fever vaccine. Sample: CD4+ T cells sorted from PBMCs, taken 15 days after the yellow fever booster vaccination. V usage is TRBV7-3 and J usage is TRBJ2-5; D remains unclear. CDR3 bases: TGTGCCAGCAGTCCCTCGATGGTCCTGGGGGAGACCCAGTACTTC. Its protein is CASSPSMVLGETQYF.